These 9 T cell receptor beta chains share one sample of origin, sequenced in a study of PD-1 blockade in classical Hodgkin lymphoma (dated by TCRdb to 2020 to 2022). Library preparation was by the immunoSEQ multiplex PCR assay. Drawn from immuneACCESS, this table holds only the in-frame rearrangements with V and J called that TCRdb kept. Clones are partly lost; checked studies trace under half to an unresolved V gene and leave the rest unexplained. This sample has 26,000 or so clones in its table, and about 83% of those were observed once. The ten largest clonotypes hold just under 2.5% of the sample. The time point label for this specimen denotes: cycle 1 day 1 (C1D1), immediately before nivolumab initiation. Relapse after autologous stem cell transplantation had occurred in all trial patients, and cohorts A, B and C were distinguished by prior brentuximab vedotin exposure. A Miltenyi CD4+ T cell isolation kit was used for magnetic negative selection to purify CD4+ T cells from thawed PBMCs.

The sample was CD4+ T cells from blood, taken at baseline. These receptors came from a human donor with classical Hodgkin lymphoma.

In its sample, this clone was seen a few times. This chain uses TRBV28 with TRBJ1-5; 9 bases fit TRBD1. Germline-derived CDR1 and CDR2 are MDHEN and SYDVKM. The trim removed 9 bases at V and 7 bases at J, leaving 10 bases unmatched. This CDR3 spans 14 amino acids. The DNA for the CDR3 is TGTGCCAGTGTACGGACAGGGGCATACCAGCCCCAGCATTTT. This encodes CASVRTGAYQPQHF. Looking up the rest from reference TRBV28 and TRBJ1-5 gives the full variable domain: DVKVTQSSRYLVKRTGEKVFLECVQDMDHENMFWYRQDPGLGLRLIYFSYDVKMKEKGDIPEGYSVSREKKERFSLILESASTNQTSMYLCASVRTGAYQPQHFGDGTRLSIL.

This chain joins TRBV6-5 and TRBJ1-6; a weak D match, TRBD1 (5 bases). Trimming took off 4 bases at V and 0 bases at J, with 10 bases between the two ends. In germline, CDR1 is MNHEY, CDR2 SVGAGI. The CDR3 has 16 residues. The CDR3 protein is CASSSGASSYNSPLHF. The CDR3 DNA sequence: TGTGCCAGCAGTTCCGGGGCGAGCTCCTATAATTCACCCCTCCACTTT.

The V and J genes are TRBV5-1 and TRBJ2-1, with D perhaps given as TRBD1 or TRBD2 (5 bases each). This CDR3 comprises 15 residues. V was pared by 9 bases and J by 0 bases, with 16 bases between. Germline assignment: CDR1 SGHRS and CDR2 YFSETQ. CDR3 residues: CATHRDGSSYNEQFF. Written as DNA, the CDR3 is TGCGCCACCCACCGGGACGGTAGCTCCTACAATGAGCAGTTCTTC.

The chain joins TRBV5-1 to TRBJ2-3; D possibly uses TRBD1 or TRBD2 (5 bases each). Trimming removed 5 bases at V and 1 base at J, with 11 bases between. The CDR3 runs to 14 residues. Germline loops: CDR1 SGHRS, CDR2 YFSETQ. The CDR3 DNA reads TGCGCCAGCAGTATCCAGGGAGGCACAGATACGCAGTATTTT. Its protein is CASSIQGGTDTQYF.

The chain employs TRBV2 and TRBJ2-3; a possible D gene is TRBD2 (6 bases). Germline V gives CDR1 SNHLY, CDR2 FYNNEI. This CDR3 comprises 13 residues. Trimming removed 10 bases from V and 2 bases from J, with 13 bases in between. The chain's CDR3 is CATPGGLTDTQYF. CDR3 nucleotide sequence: TGTGCCACCCCCGGGGGTCTCACAGATACGCAGTATTTT.

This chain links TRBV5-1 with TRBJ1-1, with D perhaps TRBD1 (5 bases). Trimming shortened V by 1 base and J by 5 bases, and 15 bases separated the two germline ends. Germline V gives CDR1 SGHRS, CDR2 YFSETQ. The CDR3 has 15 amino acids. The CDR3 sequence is CASSLSVTRGTEAFF. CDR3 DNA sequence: TGCGCCAGCAGCTTGAGCGTCACCCGGGGGACTGAAGCTTTCTTT.

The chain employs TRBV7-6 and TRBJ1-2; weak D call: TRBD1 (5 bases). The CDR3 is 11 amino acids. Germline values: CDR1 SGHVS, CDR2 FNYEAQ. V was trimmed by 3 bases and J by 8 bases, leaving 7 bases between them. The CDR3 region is CASSFTGGYTF. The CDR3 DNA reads TGTGCCAGCAGCTTTACAGGCGGCTACACCTTC.

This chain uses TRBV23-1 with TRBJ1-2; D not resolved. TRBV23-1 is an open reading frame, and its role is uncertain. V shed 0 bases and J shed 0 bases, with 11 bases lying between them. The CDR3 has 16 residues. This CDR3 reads CASSQSRTEANYGYTF. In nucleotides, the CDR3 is TGCGCCAGCAGTCAATCGAGGACGGAAGCTAACTATGGCTACACCTTC.

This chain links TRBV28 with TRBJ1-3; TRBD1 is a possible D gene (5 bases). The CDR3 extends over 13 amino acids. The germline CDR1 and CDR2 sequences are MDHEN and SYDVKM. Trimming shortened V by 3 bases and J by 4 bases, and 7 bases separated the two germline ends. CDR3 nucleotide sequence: TGTGCCAGCAGTTTGGACACGGGAAACACCATATATTTT. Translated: CASSLDTGNTIYF.